One and the same sample provided the 17 T cell receptor beta chains below, sequenced in a study of blood T cell repertoires in COVID-19. Data came from immunoSEQ multiplex PCR; TCRdb stores just in-frame clones and leaves some out. Of more than 300,000 clones in the sample, 90% to 95% were seen once. Input material: PBMCs or T cells enriched from blood (not recorded which). The receptors stem from a woman in her 30s who had been exposed to COVID-19.

J is TRBJ1-1 and V is TRBV3-1 (or the pseudogene TRBV3-2), with TRBD1 as a possible D gene (5 bases). Per germline, CDR1 LGHDT and CDR2 YNNKEL (reference sequence). This CDR3 spans 18 amino acids. V dropped 2 bases and J dropped 8 bases, with 27 bases sitting between them. The CDR3 sequence is CASSQTAGTEEIGPEAFF. The CDR3 nucleotides read TGTGCCAGCAGCCAAACGGCGGGGACCGAGGAAATAGGTCCAGAAGCTTTCTTT.

The V and J genes are TRBV4-1 and TRBJ1-6; D is unclear. The V and J ends lost 0 bases and 7 bases respectively, with 16 bases between them. CDR1 is MGHRA and CDR2 is YSYEKL in the germline V gene. There are 17 residues in the CDR3. The CDR3 bases are TGCGCCAGCAGCCAAGATAAGAGGGAGAGGTGGAATTCACCCCTCCACTTT. Translation gives CASSQDKRERWNSPLHF.

This clone showed up just once. The chain joins TRBV3-1 (or the pseudogene TRBV3-2) to TRBJ1-5; D not certain. The CDR3 sequence is 13 residues long. The germline V gene encodes CDR1 LGHDT and CDR2 YNNKEL (reference sequence). V shed 4 bases and J shed 9 bases, with 13 bases lying between them. The CDR3 reads CASSPNLRGPQHF. DNA for the CDR3: TGTGCCAGCAGCCCAAATCTACGTGGGCCCCAGCATTTT.

V usage is TRBV5-1 and J usage is TRBJ2-7; the D is unclear. Trimming pared 0 bases from V and 3 bases from J, leaving 19 bases between. The CDR3 has 17 residues. Germline lookup yields CDR1 SGHRS and CDR2 YFSETQ. Written as DNA, the CDR3 is TGCGCCAGCAGCTTGGCCCCTGACGGTGGTCGCGGCTACGAGCAGTACTTC. Translated: CASSLAPDGGRGYEQYF.

The chain is built from TRBV4-2 and TRBJ2-2; TRBD2 matches at 8 bases. In germline, CDR1 is LGHNA, CDR2 YNFKEQ. The junction had 12 bases not matched to a gene; V was cut back by 3 bases and J by 6 bases. The CDR3 consists of 17 residues. CDR3: CASSQGSRGGPAGELFF. The CDR3 DNA is TGTGCCAGCAGCCAGGGATCACGGGGGGGCCCGGCCGGGGAGCTGTTTTTT.

The chain links TRBV4-1 to TRBJ1-5, with D uncertain. Germline-derived CDR1 and CDR2 are MGHRA and YSYEKL. The CDR3 consists of 16 residues. V lost 0 bases and J lost 4, with 13 bases in between. CDR3 sequence reads: CASSQDAGSINQPQHF. CDR3 in DNA: TGCGCCAGCAGCCAAGATGCGGGGTCGATAAATCAGCCCCAGCATTTT.

This clone was seen a single time. The chain recombines TRBV3-1 (or the pseudogene TRBV3-2) with TRBJ1-3, with D unresolved. The CDR3 is 15 amino acids. V was clipped by 1 base and J by 0 bases, with 7 bases between them. Germline V gene sequence: CDR1 LGHDT, CDR2 YNNKEL (reference sequence). The CDR3 nucleotides are TGTGCCAGCAGCCAAGTGTTCGTCTCTGGAAACACCATATATTTT. It specifies CASSQVFVSGNTIYF.

The V gene is TRBV7-7, the J gene TRBJ1-5, with TRBD1 matching over 8 bases. This CDR3 region has 13 residues. Germline values: CDR1 SSHAT, CDR2 FNYEAQ (reference sequence). Germline trimming cut 5 bases from V and 4 bases from J; bases unmatched to any gene: 1. CDR3 amino acids: CASSRDRNQPQHF. CDR3 nucleotide sequence: TGTGCCAGCAGCCGGGACAGGAATCAGCCCCAGCATTTT.

The rearrangement uses TRBV4-2 and TRBJ1-2, with D possibly matching TRBD1 (5 bases). The V end was cut by 7 bases, the J end by 5 bases, with 17 bases between. Germline values: CDR1 LGHNA, CDR2 YNFKEQ. This CDR3 has 14 residues. CDR3 nucleotides: TGTGCCAGCACCCAGGGTCGGGGAAATTATGGCTACACCTTC. It encodes CASTQGRGNYGYTF.

This clone was counted a few times. V usage is TRBV27 and J usage is TRBJ1-4; D remains ambiguous. This CDR3 is 14 amino acids long. Germline V gives CDR1 MNHEY, CDR2 SMNVEV (reference sequence). Between the trimmed V and J ends, which lost 5 bases and 4 bases, there was a span of 11 bases. The CDR3 DNA reads as TGTGCCAGCAGTCGGGGTCTCCTTAATGAAAAACTGTTTTTT. This codes for CASSRGLLNEKLFF.

This rearrangement joins TRBV4-1 to TRBJ1-3, with D unresolved. The CDR3 is made up of 16 amino acids. Between the trimmed V and J ends, which lost 1 base and 0 bases, there was a span of 10 bases. Germline values: CDR1 MGHRA, CDR2 YSYEKL. Here the CDR3 reads CASSQGRASSGNTIYF. DNA of the CDR3: TGCGCCAGCAGCCAAGGGCGGGCCAGCTCTGGAAACACCATATATTTT.

Comments on this clone: Within the sample, other DNA sequences also encode this same CDR3. The J gene is TRBJ1-1, the V gene TRBV7-2; D is perhaps TRBD1 (6 bases). CDR1 is SGHTA, CDR2 FQGNSA, per germline. The V end lost 0 bases, the J end lost 4 bases, and 6 bases lay between the germline ends. This CDR3 has 13 amino acids. CDR3 DNA sequence: TGTGCCAGCAGCTTAGCACAGGGCACTGAAGCTTTCTTT. Its protein product is CASSLAQGTEAFF.

This chain joins TRBV28 and TRBJ1-4; 9 bases agree with TRBD1. The V gene end was trimmed by 8 bases and the J gene end by 8 bases; junction bases not matched to a gene: 12. Germline CDR1 reads MDHEN; CDR2 reads SYDVKM. CDR3 length: 15 residues. In DNA, the CDR3 is TGTGCCAGCCGGGGTGTGGGACAGGGTGGCGAAAAACTGTTTTTT. Protein: CASRGVGQGGEKLFF.

The genes are TRBV6-2 or TRBV6-3 and TRBJ1-5, with 7 bases identical to TRBD1. CDR3 length: 16 amino acids. With 6 bases clipped from V and 3 bases from J, the junction kept 11 bases outside the gene matches. The germline gives CDR1 MNHEY, CDR2 SVGEGT. In DNA, the CDR3 is TGTGCCAGCAGCTATACAGGGGAGAAAATCAATCAGCCCCAGCATTTT. Translated, it gives CASSYTGEKINQPQHF.

This chain joins TRBV28 and TRBJ1-1; D is perhaps TRBD1 (6 bases). CDR1 is MDHEN, CDR2 SYDVKM, per germline. Trimming took off 1 base at V and 4 bases at J, with 10 bases between the two ends. The CDR3 loop spans 14 amino acids. Here the CDR3 reads CASSLSTRGTEAFF. The CDR3 region has the DNA TGTGCCAGCAGTTTATCGACCAGGGGCACTGAAGCTTTCTTT.

The chain employs TRBV6-5 and TRBJ1-2; 7 positions agree with TRBD1. Germline trimming cut 6 bases from V and 4 bases from J; bases unmatched to any gene: 8. The CDR3 extends over 14 amino acids. Per the germline V gene, CDR1 is MNHEY and CDR2 is SVGAGI. In DNA, the CDR3 is TGTGCCAGCAGCACCAACAGGGGCGGCTATGGCTACACCTTC. The encoded protein is CASSTNRGGYGYTF.

This clone came up once. The chain is built from TRBV30 and TRBJ1-5; D may be TRBD1 (6 bases). In germline, CDR1 is GTSNPN, CDR2 SVGIG (reference sequence). CDR3 size: 14 residues. Trimming took 5 bases from V and 7 from J, leaving 18 bases between them. CDR3 nucleotide sequence: TGTGCCTGGGGGACGGGGGGCTGGGGGCAGCCCCAGCATTTT. This gives the protein CAWGTGGWGQPQHF. The complete variable domain, with remaining parts taken from reference TRBV30 and TRBJ1-5, reads SQTIHQWPATLVQPVGSPLSLECTVEGTSNPNLYWYRQAAGRGLQLLFYSVGIGQISSEVPQNLSASRPQDRQFILSSKKLLLSDSGFYLCAWGTGGWGQPQHFGDGTRLSIL.